This TCR beta chain was sequenced for a study of cytomegalovirus exposure and HLA in healthy donors. Study context: Approximately 81% of 398 genotyped donors fell in the Caucasian-associated ancestry cluster. General observations from the study: Through in vitro validation, a few CMV-associated chains were shown to be specific for CMV antigens. The authors later found most CMV-associated TCR beta chains appeared HLA-restricted.

Comment on this clone: Its specificity is not known.

It was with 60 Vbeta and 13 Jbeta primers that the PCR ran. In the source study's methods: It was a later analysis that counted 75 million to 90 million unique TCR beta chains, of which approximately 9.9 million were shared. Profiled with immunoSEQ multiplex PCR; TCRdb holds only in-frame clones, not every one. The DNA was the basis for D and trimming; V, J and clone size are from that table. The data contain over 150,000 clones, 84% of them singletons. CDR1 is SQVTM and CDR2 is ANQGSEA in the germline V gene. The CDR3 has 15 amino acids. With 5 bases removed from V and 2 bases from J, the gap between germline ends came to 16 bases.

The sequencing input was PBMCs. The origin of this receptor is a girl aged 2 to 9 in good health and CMV-seropositive. The rearrangement links TRBV29-1 to TRBJ1-3; maybe TRBD1 (6 bases). CDR3 loop: CSVQMMTGTGNTIYF. The CDR3 DNA follows: TGCAGCGTTCAGATGATGACAGGAACTGGAAACACCATATATTTT.